Following are 13 T cell receptor beta chains from one sample sequenced in a study of patients and donors after allogeneic stem cell transplantation (TCRdb year 2020). Libraries were constructed by RT-PCR. For sequencing, a NextSeq 550 was employed. The public reads were run again by TCRdb, first through fastp at Q25 and then through MiXCR, and only productive beta chains were kept. One record per CDR3 amino acid sequence lists the most common genes and DNA. The table for this sample lists 10,000 or so distinct CDR3 sequences; more than 4.5% of them were counted only once. 25% to 30% of the sample is in the top ten clones. The sample comprised blood, either unsorted or a sorted T cell fraction (not recorded which). These receptors were collected from a human donor who was either an allogeneic HSCT recipient or a stem cell or donor lymphocyte infusion donor (not recorded which). It is not recorded whose cells these are; they may come from a transplant donor.

This clonotype was seen a few times. This chain uses TRBV29-1 with TRBJ2-3; TRBD2 matches at 9 bases. V lost 4 bases and J lost 0; bases outside the gene matches: 5. This CDR3 is built from 15 residues. Per the germline V gene, CDR1 is SQVTM and CDR2 is ANQGSEA. The CDR3 protein is CSVVASGASTDTQYF. The CDR3 DNA is TGCAGCGTTGTGGCTAGCGGGGCGAGCACAGATACGCAGTATTTT.

In its sample, this clonotype was seen many times. The rearrangement joins TRBV20-1 to TRBJ2-1, with TRBD2 matching over 9 bases. This CDR3 has 18 residues. Germline V gene lookup returns CDR1 DFQATT and CDR2 SNEGSKA (reference sequence). J lost 0 bases, V lost 6 bases, and 15 bases had no gene match. The CDR3 is CSAPPGSGSYGSYNEQFF. CDR3 in DNA: TGCAGTGCCCCACCCGGTAGCGGGAGTTATGGCTCCTACAATGAGCAGTTCTTC.

This clonotype was recorded many times. The V call is TRBV9, the J call TRBJ2-7, with TRBD1 matching over 11 bases. Germline values: CDR1 SGDLS, CDR2 YYNGEE. The CDR3 sequence is 15 residues long. V was clipped by 2 bases and J by 3 bases; unmatched bases: 4. CDR3 residues: CASSVSGTGGYEQYF. Here the CDR3 DNA reads TGTGCCAGCAGCGTTTCCGGGACAGGGGGCTACGAGCAGTACTTC.

This clonotype is medium-sized by share. The rearrangement uses TRBV29-1 and TRBJ2-7; the D is unclear. Germline V gene sequence: CDR1 SQVTM, CDR2 ANQGSEA. CDR3 length: 12 residues. V was shortened by 4 bases and J by 0 bases, with 7 bases between the two germline ends. CDR3 DNA sequence: TGCAGCGTTGCAGGCAGCTCCTACGAGCAGTACTTC. It yields the protein CSVAGSSYEQYF.

This clonotype has ten or more counts. V gene TRBV5-8 combines with J gene TRBJ2-7; perhaps TRBD1 as D (5 bases). In germline, CDR1 is SGHTS, CDR2 YDEGEE. This CDR3 has 14 residues. V was pared by 4 bases and J by 1 base, with 12 bases between. The CDR3 nucleotides are TGTGCCAGCAGCCCCCAGGGCGCTTCCTACGAGCAGTACTTC. This encodes CASSPQGASYEQYF.

The J gene is TRBJ2-2, the V gene TRBV27, with 9 nucleotides matching TRBD2. The CDR3 contains 14 residues. Germline V gene sequence: CDR1 MNHEY, CDR2 SMNVEV (reference sequence). V lost 9 bases, J lost 6 bases, and 8 bases stayed unmatched. The CDR3 nucleotides read TGTGCCAGTGGGTTAGCGGGAGCCCCCGGGGAGCTGTTTTTT. This gives the protein CASGLAGAPGELFF.

In its sample, this clonotype was seen a few times. The chain employs TRBV7-2 and TRBJ2-5; unclear D gene. CDR3 size: 13 residues. The V gene's germline CDR1 is SGHTA and CDR2 FQGNSA. V was clipped by 0 bases and J by 4 bases, with 6 bases between them. This CDR3 is CASSLAAAETQYF. CDR3 DNA sequence: TGTGCCAGCAGCTTAGCGGCAGCAGAGACCCAGTACTTC.

Many counts were recorded for this clonotype. CDR3 nucleotides: TGTGCCAGCAGTTACATAATGACTTCCCCAGAGCGGGTCTTCTCCTACAATGAGCAGTTCTTC. It is translated as CASSYIMTSPERVFSYNEQFF. This rearrangement joins TRBV6-2 or TRBV6-3 to TRBJ2-1; D might be TRBD2 (6 bases). V was shortened by 2 bases and J by 0 bases, with 26 bases between the two germline ends. The CDR3 totals 21 residues. Germline V lookup: CDR1 MNHEY, CDR2 SVGEGT.

The V and J genes are TRBV19 and TRBJ2-7, with D possibly being TRBD1 (6 bases). This CDR3 has 13 residues. The ends were cut back, 4 bases at V and 2 bases at J, with 9 bases in the middle. Germline V gene lookup returns CDR1 LNHDA and CDR2 SQIVND (reference sequence). In nucleotides, the CDR3 is TGTGCCAGTAGTAAGGACAGTACCTACGAGCAGTACTTC. This encodes CASSKDSTYEQYF.

This clonotype is labeled as medium-sized (0.01 to 0.1%). V usage is TRBV6-5 and J usage is TRBJ1-2, with D possibly matching TRBD1 (5 bases). Germline V lookup: CDR1 MNHEY, CDR2 SVGAGI. This CDR3 is 13 amino acids long. Trimming shortened V by 2 bases and J by 6 bases, and 10 bases separated the two germline ends. This CDR3 reads CASSYEGSHGYTF. CDR3 coding DNA: TGTGCCAGCAGTTACGAGGGGTCGCATGGCTACACCTTC.

This clonotype showed up many times. V is TRBV27 and J is TRBJ2-1; no clear D gene. Germline V gene sequence: CDR1 MNHEY, CDR2 SMNVEV (reference sequence). Trimming removed 2 bases from V and 2 bases from J, with 10 bases in between. The CDR3 sequence is 15 residues long. This CDR3 is CASSLPSATYNEQFF. DNA of the CDR3: TGTGCCAGCAGTTTACCCTCGGCCACCTACAATGAGCAGTTCTTC.

This clonotype qualifies as medium-sized (0.01 to 0.1%). The rearrangement uses TRBV3-1 and TRBJ2-1, with TRBD2 matching 10 bases. Trimming took 2 bases from V and 7 from J; bases not matched to a gene: 8. Germline values: CDR1 LGHDT, CDR2 YNNKEL (reference sequence). The CDR3 covers 16 residues. The CDR3 DNA follows: TGTGCCAGCAGCCAATGGGCTAGCGGGAGAGGGAATGAGCAGTTCTTC. Translated, it gives CASSQWASGRGNEQFF.

This clonotype was observed at least ten times. The V call is TRBV14, the J call TRBJ1-1; D unresolved. CDR3 length equals 13 residues. CDR1 is SGHDN and CDR2 is FVKESK in the germline V gene. V lost 4 bases and J lost 5, with 11 bases in between. The CDR3 DNA reads as TGTGCCAGCAGCCTCGTCCTTGGTACTGAAGCTTTCTTT. Translated: CASSLVLGTEAFF.